These T cell receptor beta chains were read from a single sample in a study of Graves' ophthalmopathy and Graves' hyperthyroidism. TCRdb reprocessed the multiplex PCR reads via MiXCR and lists one record per CDR3 protein. The table includes 450,000 or so distinct CDR3 sequences, approximately 15% detected once. The sample was blood. The source of these receptors is a woman aged 25 to 39 with Graves' ophthalmopathy. CDR3s include the opening cysteine and the closing phenylalanine or tryptophan. The order of the fields is V gene, clone size, J gene, D gene, CDR3 protein, CDR3 DNA. D genes are given only for firm matches. Size is stated for part of the rows, as once, few or many counts, or as a class when the clone is expanded.

TRBV28	many	TRBJ1-1	NA	CASTPRRGFTEAFF	TGTGCCAGCACCCCCCGAAGGGGCTTCACTGAAGCTTTCTTT
TRBV30	few	TRBJ1-1	NA	CAWGRAEAFF	TGTGCCTGGGGACGGGCTGAAGCTTTCTTT
TRBV5-1	NA	TRBJ2-2	TRBD2	CASSWDYYTGELFF	TGCGCCAGCAGCTGGGACTACTACACCGGGGAGCTGTTTTTT
TRBV6-4	many	TRBJ1-6	NA	CASSDDKYSPLHF	TGTGCCAGCAGTGACGATAAGTATTCACCCCTCCACTTT
TRBV29-1	NA	TRBJ2-5	TRBD2	CSVVGLAGGRLPQETQYF	TGCAGCGTTGTGGGACTAGCGGGAGGCCGATTACCTCAAGAGACCCAGTACTTC
TRBV2	many	TRBJ2-2	NA	CATQTELTGELFF	TGTGCCACCCAGACGGAACTGACCGGGGAGCTGTTTTTT
TRBV5-1	many	TRBJ2-7	NA	CASSLVQASGYEQYF	TGCGCCAGCAGCTTGGTGCAGGCTTCGGGGTACGAGCAGTACTTC
TRBV6-5	NA	TRBJ2-4	NA	CASSYRDTKNIQYF	TGTGCCAGCAGTTACCGGGACACCAAAAACATTCAGTACTTC
TRBV18	few	TRBJ2-7	NA	CASSPVPSFYEQYF	TGTGCCAGCTCACCGGTTCCGAGTTTCTACGAGCAGTACTTC
TRBV7-8	NA	TRBJ1-1	TRBD1	CASSLGIGGVYLNTEAFF	TGTGCCAGCAGCTTAGGGATAGGGGGCGTTTATTTGAACACTGAAGCTTTCTTT
TRBV6-5	NA	TRBJ1-1	NA	CTSSYPGRNTEAFF	TGTACCAGCAGTTACCCGGGGAGGAACACTGAAGCTTTCTTT
TRBV12-3/TRBV12-4	few	TRBJ1-2	NA	CASSNNRLGYTF	TGTGCCAGCAGTAACAACAGGCTTGGCTACACCTTC
TRBV11-2	few	TRBJ2-2	TRBD2	CASSFQSGRGTGELFF	TGTGCCAGCAGCTTTCAAAGCGGGAGAGGGACCGGGGAGCTGTTTTTT
TRBV12-3/TRBV12-4	many	TRBJ2-7	NA	CATSHAGSLPFEQYF	TGTGCCACCTCACATGCTGGGTCACTCCCATTTGAGCAGTACTTC
TRBV7-6	many	TRBJ1-1	TRBD1	CASSLGGTDEAFF	TGTGCCAGCAGCTTAGGGGGGACAGATGAAGCTTTCTTT
TRBV12-3/TRBV12-4	many	TRBJ1-1	NA	CASWVGGSSEAFF	TGTGCCAGCTGGGTAGGGGGTAGTAGTGAAGCTTTCTTT
TRBV6-1	many	TRBJ1-6	NA	CASSEVLGSDSPLHF	TGTGCCAGCAGTGAAGTCCTGGGTTCGGATTCACCCCTCCACTTT
TRBV12-3/TRBV12-4	many	TRBJ1-6	TRBD1	CASSLTGLDSPLHF	TGTGCCAGCAGTCTGACAGGGTTGGATTCACCCCTCCACTTT
TRBV5-1	many	TRBJ2-2	NA	CASSFLDTTNTGELFF	TGCGCCAGCAGCTTCCTGGACACTACAAACACCGGGGAGCTGTTTTTT
TRBV12-3/TRBV12-4	many	TRBJ2-7	TRBD2	CASSGDYGEQYF	TGTGCCAGCAGTGGGGACTATGGCGAGCAGTACTTC
TRBV13	NA	TRBJ2-7	TRBD2	CASNTPGGSPTSGRYEQYF	TGTGCCAGCAACACCCCAGGGGGCTCCCCGACTAGCGGGAGATACGAGCAGTACTTC
TRBV7-2	few	TRBJ1-1	NA	CASSPRQKQDTEAFF	TGTGCCAGCAGCCCGAGACAGAAGCAGGACACTGAAGCTTTCTTT
TRBV24-1	many	TRBJ1-5	NA	CATSAAGPGPQHF	TGTGCCACCAGTGCGGCAGGGCCAGGGCCCCAGCATTTT
TRBV5-1	many	TRBJ1-1	NA	CASSPAQGFRNTEAFF	TGCGCCAGCAGCCCTGCCCAGGGGTTTAGGAACACTGAAGCTTTCTTT
TRBV6-5	many	TRBJ2-5	TRBD2	CASRRTSGGAETQYF	TGTGCCAGCAGGCGGACTAGCGGGGGTGCAGAGACCCAGTACTTC
TRBV9	NA	TRBJ1-5	NA	CASSEGWGNQPQHF	TGTGCCAGCAGCGAGGGGTGGGGCAATCAGCCCCAGCATTTT
TRBV20-1	few	TRBJ1-6	NA	CSALLGGSYNSPLHF	TGCAGTGCCCTTCTCGGGGGGTCCTATAATTCACCCCTCCACTTT
TRBV30	NA	TRBJ1-5	NA	CAWSGRGGNQPQHF	TGTGCCTGGAGTGGACGGGGAGGCAATCAGCCCCAGCATTTT
TRBV15	many	TRBJ2-5	NA	CATSRAGFGTQYF	TGTGCCACCAGCAGAGCGGGATTCGGGACCCAGTACTTC
TRBV20-1	many	TRBJ2-7	NA	CSARGYTNYEQYF	TGCAGTGCTAGAGGTTACACCAACTACGAGCAGTACTTC